This record looks at one T cell receptor (beta chain) sequence and its context. Its antigen is still unknown. The entry originates in a study of T cell responses to AZD1222 COVID-19 vaccine. About the research overall: Second-dose schedules of about 4 or about 12 weeks were combined.

Sequencing used immunoSEQ multiplex PCR; TCRdb keeps in-frame clones, though not all of them. The table has 55,000 to 70,000 clones, around nine tenths seen once. The study's findings and limits: Most donors were white British and more were female, and clonal diversity was possibly underestimated. Unmutated variant regions are reportedly the target of nearly half of TCRs that are spike-specific. Seropositive at baseline were only a handful of AZD1222 recipients.

V lost 0 bases to trimming and J lost 7 bases, with 18 bases between them. Germline V gene lookup returns CDR1 GTSNPN and CDR2 SVGIG (reference sequence). The CDR3 length is 15 residues. V gene TRBV30 combines with J gene TRBJ1-2, with D perhaps matching TRBD1 (5 bases). The TCR sequence derives from an adult in good health. The specimen was peripheral blood, collected on day 0 of AZD1222 vaccination. The CDR3 DNA reads as TGTGCCTGGAGTGTTTCGGTCCGGGGGGTCGTTGGCTACACCTTC. Translation gives CAWSVSVRGVVGYTF.